This entry features one T cell receptor (beta chain) sequence. Its antigen remains unknown. TCRdb redid the calling of the 5' RACE reads with MiXCR, one entry per CDR3 protein. The table lists around 960,000 distinct CDR3 sequences, 9% to 15% of them singletons. These data are taken from a study of identical twins. The CDR3 is made up of 14 amino acids. The germline V gene encodes CDR1 KGHSH and CDR2 LQKENI. With V trimmed by 10 bases and J by 6 bases, 10 bases remained unmatched. Study conclusions and caveats: Memory repertoires showed no such pattern, whereas abundant cord blood beta clonotypes carried fewer insertions. Conclusions rested on cross-sectional statistics rather than following the same donors. Within beta out-of-frame sequences, the excess sharing observed between twins was weaker.

These data also featured in a second study, about yellow fever vaccine responses in identical twins.

The chain joins TRBV18 to TRBJ2-3; 10 bases map to TRBD1. This clonotype was obtained from a woman between 18 and 29 years old in good health. The sample consisted of PBMCs. In DNA form, the CDR3 reads TGTGCCAACTCCGGGACAGGGGATCCGGATACGCAGTATTTT. Amino acid sequence: CANSGTGDPDTQYF.